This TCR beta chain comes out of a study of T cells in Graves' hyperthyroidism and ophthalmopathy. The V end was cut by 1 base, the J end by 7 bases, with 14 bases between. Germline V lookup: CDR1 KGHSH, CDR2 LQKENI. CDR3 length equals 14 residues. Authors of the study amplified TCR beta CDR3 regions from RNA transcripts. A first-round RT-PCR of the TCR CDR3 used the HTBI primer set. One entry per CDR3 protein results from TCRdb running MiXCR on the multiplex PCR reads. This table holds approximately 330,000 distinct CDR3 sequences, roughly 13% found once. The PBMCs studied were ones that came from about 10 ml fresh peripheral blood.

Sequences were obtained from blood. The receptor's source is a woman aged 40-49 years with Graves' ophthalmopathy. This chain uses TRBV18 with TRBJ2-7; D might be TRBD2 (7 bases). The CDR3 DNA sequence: TGTGCCAGCTCACCACGGGGGGGCCTGTGGGAGCAGTACTTC. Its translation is CASSPRGGLWEQYF.